This T cell receptor beta chain comes out of a study of radiation and T cells in renal cell carcinoma. Assay used: immunoSEQ multiplex PCR; TCRdb lists only in-frame clones, some missing. The sample lists about 150,000 clones, roughly 87% occurring once. About this clone itself: Its antigen remains unidentified.

CDR3 length: 14 amino acids. Trimming shortened V by 0 bases and J by 6 bases, and 10 bases separated the two germline ends. Germline loops: CDR1 SGHDT, CDR2 YYEEEE. Broader study findings: In blood, top tumor clones expanded by 2 weeks, shrinking by 4.

Time point reported: blood 2 weeks post-SBRT. Described treatment: 15 Gy SBRT to primary tumor, nephrectomy 4 weeks later. The chain employs TRBV5-6 and TRBJ1-3; D not resolved. This specimen consisted of blood, obtained from a patient whose treatment included radiotherapy and nephrectomy. This clonotype was obtained from a woman aged 45-60 years with renal cell carcinoma. The CDR3 bases are TGTGCCAGCAGCTTGGAACAGCTAGAAAACACCATATATTTT. This translates into CASSLEQLENTIYF.